The 7 T cell receptor beta chains below were found in one sample sequenced in a study of CD8+ T cells in alopecia areata. Extraction and reverse transcription of RNA yielded cDNA as the sequencing template. Here immunoSEQ multiplex PCR was the method, and the copy in TCRdb shows in-frame clones only, minus some. The data show 200,000 to 250,000 clones, around three fifths seen once. Sample treatment: oral pan-JAK inhibitor, 5-10 mg twice daily. The sequencing here drew on CD4+ T cells sorted from blood, taken at week 4, from a patient treated with tofacitinib. Receptors originate from a human donor with alopecia areata.

V gene TRBV29-1 combines with J gene TRBJ1-4; the D is unclear. Germline CDR1 and CDR2: SQVTM and ANQGSEA. V lost 3 bases, J lost 5 bases, and 7 bases lay in between. The CDR3 has 12 residues. As DNA, the CDR3 is TGCAGCGTTGAGCAGGCAAATGAAAAACTGTTTTTT. It yields the protein CSVEQANEKLFF.

This clone was counted a few times. This chain uses TRBV19 with TRBJ2-7, with TRBD1 matching 9 bases. The V gene's germline CDR1 is LNHDA and CDR2 SQIVND (reference sequence). V shed 6 bases and J 1 base; nucleotides not matched to a gene: 4. The CDR3 consists of 14 residues. DNA of the CDR3: TGTGCCAGTAGCACGACAGGGGGTTCCTACGAGCAGTACTTC. Its protein is CASSTTGGSYEQYF.

The chain links TRBV9 to TRBJ2-7, with D uncertain. The CDR3 sequence is 13 residues long. Germline CDR1 reads SGDLS; CDR2 reads YYNGEE. Trimming took off 0 bases at V and 5 bases at J, with 9 bases between the two ends. CDR3 in amino acids: CASSVGVKDEQYF. The CDR3, as DNA: TGTGCCAGCAGCGTAGGGGTTAAGGACGAGCAGTACTTC.

The V and J genes are TRBV29-1 and TRBJ1-1; D uncertain. Germline CDR1 is SQVTM and CDR2 is ANQGSEA. V was trimmed by 6 bases and J by 0 bases, leaving 11 bases between them. The CDR3 is 13 residues long. DNA for the CDR3: TGCAGCGTGGGTATTATGATGAACACTGAAGCTTTCTTT. Protein sequence: CSVGIMMNTEAFF.

J is TRBJ1-1 and V is TRBV10-3; D is unclear. V was shortened by 0 bases and J by 1 base, with 9 bases between the two germline ends. CDR1 and CDR2 from the germline V gene are ENHRY and SYGVKD. CDR3 size: 15 residues. The CDR3 loop reads CAISESIAKNTEAFF. CDR3 coding DNA: TGTGCCATCAGTGAGTCGATTGCTAAGAACACTGAAGCTTTCTTT.

The chain recombines TRBV29-1 with TRBJ1-1; 11 bases agree with TRBD1. Germline trimming cut 7 bases from V and 5 bases from J; bases unmatched to any gene: 9. The germline V gene encodes CDR1 SQVTM and CDR2 ANQGSEA. This CDR3 is 14 amino acids long. CDR3 loop: CSAGDRGLWTEAFF. The CDR3 DNA sequence: TGCAGCGCAGGGGACAGGGGGTTATGGACTGAAGCTTTCTTT.

The rearrangement uses TRBV5-6 and TRBJ2-5; 9 bases are a match to TRBD2. J was trimmed by 5 bases and V by 3 bases; bases with no gene match: 5. The CDR3 has 14 residues. Germline lookup yields CDR1 SGHDT and CDR2 YYEEEE. This chain's CDR3 is CASSSGTSRETQYF. The CDR3 nucleotides read TGTGCCAGCAGCTCGGGGACTAGCCGGGAGACCCAGTACTTC.